This is a list of T cell receptor beta chains from one sample in a study of radiotherapy plus CTLA-4 blockade in lung cancer. The table came from immunoSEQ multiplex PCR; TCRdb's copy has only in-frame clones and leaves some out. Of 100,000 to 150,000 clones listed, about 87% were seen once; the top ten hold roughly 6.9%. The source material was peripheral blood, sampled from a patient treated with radiotherapy plus ipilimumab. These receptor sequences come from a human donor with non-small cell lung cancer that progressed on radiotherapy plus ipilimumab. The CDR3 runs from the conserved cysteine through the conserved F or W. D genes are given only for firm matches.

cdr3_length j_call v_call d_call cdr3_aa
15 TRBJ2-2 TRBV7-9 TRBD1 CASSLKGAEIGELFF
11 TRBJ2-7 TRBV30 NA CAWSSLGEQYF
15 TRBJ1-5 TRBV19 TRBD1 CASKGGQGGNQPQHF
14 TRBJ2-1 TRBV6-5 TRBD2 CASRGTSGRSEQFF
15 TRBJ1-2 TRBV18 TRBD1 CASSLGQIPNYGYTF
13 TRBJ1-3 TRBV7-8 NA CASSSSAGNTIYF
16 TRBJ2-7 TRBV28 NA CASTLLSGKSMSEQYF
14 TRBJ1-1 TRBV4-2 NA CASSQEGGRDEAFF
12 TRBJ1-1 TRBV6-5 NA CASYGGGTEAFF
16 TRBJ2-6 TRBV5-1 NA CASTGTPLNGANVLTF
12 TRBJ2-4 TRBV27 NA CASSSGPPIQYF
15 TRBJ2-1 TRBV18 NA CASSPLDGMGNEQFF
14 TRBJ2-2 TRBV18 NA CASSRSSKTGELFF
12 TRBJ1-2 TRBV27 NA CASSQFGYGYTF
16 TRBJ2-1 TRBV6-1 TRBD1 CASSVDRVAVGNEQFF
13 TRBJ2-4 TRBV29-1 NA CSVRGRAKNIQYF
15 TRBJ2-7 TRBV2 NA CASSERYSGEHEQYF
14 TRBJ1-2 TRBV5-1 TRBD1 CASSWTGANYGYTF
14 TRBJ1-2 TRBV9 TRBD1 CASSAGQGEKGYTF
16 TRBJ2-7 TRBV9 TRBD2 CASSPRGGGSSYEQYF
13 TRBJ1-1 TRBV30 NA CAWSVRMNTEAFF
13 TRBJ1-1 TRBV9 NA CASQPAENTEAFF
11 TRBJ2-7 TRBV7-2 NA CASSTGIEQYF
13 TRBJ1-1 TRBV7-2 NA CASSFGGTTEAFF
14 TRBJ1-5 TRBV4-1 NA CASSQAGGNQPQHF
14 TRBJ1-3 TRBV2 NA CASSVLGTGNTIYF
12 TRBJ2-7 TRBV29-1 NA CSARTALYEQYF
12 TRBJ2-7 TRBV5-4 NA CASSLNLYEQYF
18 TRBJ2-5 TRBV5-1 NA CASSLHNVGPRGQETQYF
14 TRBJ2-7 TRBV6-5 NA CASRPAGPLYEQYF
13 TRBJ2-7 TRBV11-3 NA CASSLIPGREQYF
13 TRBJ2-5 TRBV28 TRBD1 CASSWDSVETQYF
15 TRBJ2-2 TRBV25-1 NA CASRDVSVDTGELFF
16 TRBJ1-2 TRBV5-1 NA CASSLGGAAAVGGYTF
16 TRBJ1-2 TRBV5-1 TRBD1 CASSLGTGDLNYGYTF
15 TRBJ2-3 TRBV6-5 NA CASRDTALRTDTQYF
10 TRBJ1-3 TRBV2 NA CASSPGNIYF
13 TRBJ1-1 TRBV29-1 NA CSVYRMANTEAFF
13 TRBJ2-7 TRBV30 NA CAWSASQVPNQYF
13 TRBJ2-7 TRBV13 NA CASRDSGTYEQYF
15 TRBJ1-3 TRBV5-5 NA CASSRGPYSGNTIYF
13 TRBJ2-5 TRBV19 TRBD1 CASSLDREETQYF
16 TRBJ1-5 TRBV6-5 NA CASSSLGGGSNQPQHF
14 TRBJ2-7 TRBV10-3 NA CAISPGGLSYEQYF
12 TRBJ2-2 TRBV2 NA CATGQNTGELFF
16 TRBJ1-1 TRBV5-1 NA CASSLGGATVNTEAFF